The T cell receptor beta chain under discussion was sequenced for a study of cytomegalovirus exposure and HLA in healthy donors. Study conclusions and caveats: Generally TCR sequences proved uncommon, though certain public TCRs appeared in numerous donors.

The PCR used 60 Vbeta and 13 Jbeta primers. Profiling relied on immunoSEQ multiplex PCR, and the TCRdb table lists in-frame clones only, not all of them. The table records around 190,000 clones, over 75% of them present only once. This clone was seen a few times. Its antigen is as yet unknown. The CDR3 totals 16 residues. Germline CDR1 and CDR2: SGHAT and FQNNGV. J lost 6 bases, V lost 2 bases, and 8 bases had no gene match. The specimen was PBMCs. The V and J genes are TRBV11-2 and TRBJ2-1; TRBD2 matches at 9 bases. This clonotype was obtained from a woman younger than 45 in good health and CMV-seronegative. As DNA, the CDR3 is TGTGCCAGCAGCTTATTTGGCGGGAGGGCCCTCAATGAGCAGTTCTTC. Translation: CASSLFGGRALNEQFF.